This TCR beta chain emerged from a study of control samples from healthy donors and cancer patients. Sequenced by immunoSEQ multiplex PCR; TCRdb stores in-frame clones only, minus some. The sample consists of roughly 120,000 clones, 91% of them appearing once. The material sequenced was blood. This clonotype was sampled from a woman between 18 and 30 years old in good health.

CDR3 protein: CASSGTSGDFTSYEQYF. The CDR3 DNA follows: TGTGCCAGCAGCGGGACTAGCGGTGATTTCACCTCCTACGAGCAGTACTTC. V gene TRBV6-2 or TRBV6-3 combines with J gene TRBJ2-7, with 11 bases that match TRBD2. Germline V gene sequence: CDR1 MNHEY, CDR2 SVGEGT. J gave up 0 bases and V 6 bases, and 10 bases lay outside the gene matches. This CDR3 has 17 residues.